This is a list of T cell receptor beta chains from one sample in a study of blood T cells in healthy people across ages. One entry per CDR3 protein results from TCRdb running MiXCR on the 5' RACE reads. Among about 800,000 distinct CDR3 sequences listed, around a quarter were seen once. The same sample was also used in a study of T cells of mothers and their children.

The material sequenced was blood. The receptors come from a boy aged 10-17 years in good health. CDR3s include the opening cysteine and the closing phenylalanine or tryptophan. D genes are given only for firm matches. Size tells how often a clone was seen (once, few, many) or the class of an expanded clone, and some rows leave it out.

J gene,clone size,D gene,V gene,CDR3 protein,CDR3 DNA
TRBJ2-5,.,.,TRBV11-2,CASSSFRTEQETQYF,TGTGCCAGCAGCTCGTTCCGGACAGAGCAAGAGACCCAGTACTTC
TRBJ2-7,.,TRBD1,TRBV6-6,CASSDKAPPGQGGEQYF,TGTGCCAGCAGTGATAAGGCCCCTCCGGGACAGGGAGGTGAGCAGTACTTC
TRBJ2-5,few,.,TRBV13,CASSLRLQGTQETQYF,TGTGCCAGCAGCCTGCGGCTGCAGGGAACACAAGAGACCCAGTACTTC
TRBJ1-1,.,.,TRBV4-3,CASSQDGWTEAFF,TGCGCCAGCAGCCAAGATGGCTGGACTGAAGCTTTCTTT
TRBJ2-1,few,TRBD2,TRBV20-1,CSAPARGGRTSEQFF,TGCAGTGCCCCAGCTCGCGGGGGGCGTACATCTGAGCAGTTCTTC
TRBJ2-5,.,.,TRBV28,CASSLRDKKETQYF,TGTGCCAGCAGTTTACGTGACAAGAAAGAGACCCAGTACTTC
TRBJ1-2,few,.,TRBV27,CASSLSRDYGYTF,TGTGCCAGCAGTTTATCTCGGGACTATGGCTACACCTTC
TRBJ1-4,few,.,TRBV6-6,CASSYSLDIPKLFF,TGTGCCAGCAGTTACTCCCTGGACATCCCGAAACTGTTTTTT
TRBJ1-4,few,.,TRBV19,CASRMTGSEKLFF,TGTGCCAGTAGAATGACGGGAAGCGAAAAACTGTTTTTT
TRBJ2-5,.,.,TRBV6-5,CASSYSIHGEGAQYF,TGTGCCAGCAGTTACTCGATTCACGGAGAGGGAGCCCAGTACTTC
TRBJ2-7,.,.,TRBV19,CASTPGSPLNEQYF,TGTGCCAGTACCCCGGGGAGCCCTCTAAACGAGCAGTACTTC
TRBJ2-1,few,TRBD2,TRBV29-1,CSPRLRASGGRRTRQDNEQFF,TGCAGCCCCCGGCTTCGGGCTAGCGGGGGGAGACGCACAAGACAAGACAATGAGCAGTTCTTC
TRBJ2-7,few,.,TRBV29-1,CSVRPGNAYEQYF,TGCAGCGTTCGCCCGGGAAATGCCTACGAGCAGTACTTC
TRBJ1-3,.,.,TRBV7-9,CASSFRVLSGNTIYF,TGTGCCAGCAGCTTTAGGGTACTTTCTGGAAACACCATATATTTT
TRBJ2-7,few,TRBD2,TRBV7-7,CASSPGLAGHYEQYF,TGTGCTAGCAGCCCGGGACTAGCGGGCCACTACGAGCAGTACTTC
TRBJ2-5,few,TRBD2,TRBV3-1,CASSQWSGRIETQYF,TGTGCCAGCAGCCAATGGAGCGGGAGAATTGAGACCCAGTACTTC
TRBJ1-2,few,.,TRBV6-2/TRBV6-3,CASSRASGNYGYTF,TGTGCCAGCAGCCGAGCCAGTGGTAACTATGGCTACACCTTC
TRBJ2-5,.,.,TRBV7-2,CASSLANAGEQYF,TGTGCCAGCAGCTTAGCTAACGCCGGGGAGCAGTACTTC
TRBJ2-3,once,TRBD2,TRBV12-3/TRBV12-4,CASSLPWGGVSTDTQYF,TGTGCCAGCAGTTTGCCCTGGGGGGGAGTAAGCACAGATACGCAGTATTTT
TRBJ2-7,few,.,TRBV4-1,CASSSGGGSNEQYF,TGCGCCAGTTCATCTGGAGGCGGATCTAACGAGCAGTACTTC
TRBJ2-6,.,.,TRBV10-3,CASWEPDTRADPVRTF,TGTGCCAGTTGGGAGCCCGACACACGGGCGGACCCCGTCCGGACTTTC
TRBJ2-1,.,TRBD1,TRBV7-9,CASSFSDRGWNEQFF,TGTGCCAGCAGCTTTTCGGACAGGGGGTGGAATGAGCAGTTCTTC
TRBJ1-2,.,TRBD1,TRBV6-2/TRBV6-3,CASRTGVSGYTF,TGTGCCAGCCGGACAGGGGTGAGTGGCTACACCTTC
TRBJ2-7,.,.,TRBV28,CASSLPHVRPYEQYF,TGTGCCAGCAGTTTGCCCCACGTTAGACCTTACGAGCAGTACTTC
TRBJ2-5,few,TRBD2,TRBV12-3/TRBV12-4,CASSLSGTSVF,TGTGCCAGCAGCCTCAGCGGGACCTCGGTCTTC
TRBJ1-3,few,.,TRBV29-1,CSVAGTKGGNTIYF,TGCAGCGTCGCCGGAACGAAGGGGGGAAACACCATATATTTT
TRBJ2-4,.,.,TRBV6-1,CASTPGQRNIQYF,TGTGCCAGCACCCCGGGACAACGGAACATTCAGTACTTC
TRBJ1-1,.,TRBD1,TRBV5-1,CASSYMTGEDEAFF,TGCGCCAGCAGCTATATGACAGGGGAGGATGAAGCTTTCTTT
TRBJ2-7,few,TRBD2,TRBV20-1,CSARALAGKYEQYF,TGCAGTGCTAGAGCTCTAGCGGGGAAATACGAGCAGTACTTC
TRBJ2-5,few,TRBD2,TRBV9,CASSPELAVETQYF,TGTGCCAGCAGCCCTGAACTAGCGGTAGAGACCCAGTACTTC
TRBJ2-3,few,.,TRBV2,CASRGRTDTQYF,TGTGCCAGCAGGGGCCGGACAGATACGCAGTATTTT
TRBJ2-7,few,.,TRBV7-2,CASSLKGGAQYF,TGTGCCAGCAGCCTAAAGGGGGGCGCGCAGTACTTC